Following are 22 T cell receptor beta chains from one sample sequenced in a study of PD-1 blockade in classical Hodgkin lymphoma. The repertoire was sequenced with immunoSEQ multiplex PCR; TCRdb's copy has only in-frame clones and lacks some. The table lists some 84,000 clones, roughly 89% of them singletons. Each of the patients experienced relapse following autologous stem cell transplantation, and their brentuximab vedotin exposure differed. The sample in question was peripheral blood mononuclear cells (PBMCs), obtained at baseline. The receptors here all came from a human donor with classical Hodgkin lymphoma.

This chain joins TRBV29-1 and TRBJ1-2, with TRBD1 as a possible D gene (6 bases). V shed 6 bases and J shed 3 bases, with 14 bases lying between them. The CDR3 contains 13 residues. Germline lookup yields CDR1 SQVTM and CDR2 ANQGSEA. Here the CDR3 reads CSVPSDRHYGYTF. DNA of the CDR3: TGCAGCGTCCCTTCAGACAGGCACTATGGCTACACCTTC.

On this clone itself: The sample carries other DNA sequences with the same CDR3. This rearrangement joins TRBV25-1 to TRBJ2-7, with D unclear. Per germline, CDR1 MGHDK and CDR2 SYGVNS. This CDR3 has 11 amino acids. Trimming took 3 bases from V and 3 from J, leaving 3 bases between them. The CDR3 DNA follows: TGTGCCAGCAGTGACCTCTACGAGCAGTACTTC. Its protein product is CASSDLYEQYF.

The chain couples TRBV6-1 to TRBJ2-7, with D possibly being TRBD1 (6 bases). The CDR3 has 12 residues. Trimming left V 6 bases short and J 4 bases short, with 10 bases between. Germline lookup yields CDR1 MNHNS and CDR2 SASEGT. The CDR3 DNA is TGTGCCAGCAGCGAGAGGGGGTACGAGCAGTACTTC. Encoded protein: CASSERGYEQYF.

The CDR3 nucleotides read TGTGCCAGCAGTGAGACAGGGGGAATGAACACTGAAGCTTTCTTT. Its protein product is CASSETGGMNTEAFF. This sequence joins TRBV6-1 and TRBJ1-1; 9 bases are a match to TRBD1. The CDR3 is 15 residues long. Trimming took 3 bases from V and 0 from J; bases not matched to a gene: 2. In germline, CDR1 is MNHNS, CDR2 SASEGT.

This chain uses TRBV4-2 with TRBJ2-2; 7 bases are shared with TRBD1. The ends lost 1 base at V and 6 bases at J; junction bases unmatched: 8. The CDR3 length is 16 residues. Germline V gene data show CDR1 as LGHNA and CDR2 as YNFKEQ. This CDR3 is CASSQVDRVYSGELFF. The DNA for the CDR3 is TGTGCCAGCAGCCAAGTCGACAGGGTATACTCCGGGGAGCTGTTTTTT.

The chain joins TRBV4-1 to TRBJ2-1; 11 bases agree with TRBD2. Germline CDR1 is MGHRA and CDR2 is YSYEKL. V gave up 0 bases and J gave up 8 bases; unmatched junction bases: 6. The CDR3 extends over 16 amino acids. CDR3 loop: CASSQELAGGLDEQFF. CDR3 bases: TGCGCCAGCAGCCAAGAATTAGCGGGAGGGTTGGATGAGCAGTTCTTC.

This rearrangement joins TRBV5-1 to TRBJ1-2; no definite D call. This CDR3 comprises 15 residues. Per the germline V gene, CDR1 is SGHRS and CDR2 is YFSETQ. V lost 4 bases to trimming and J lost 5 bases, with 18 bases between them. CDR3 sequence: CASSPPPTATYGYTF. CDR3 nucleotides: TGCGCCAGCAGCCCCCCCCCAACAGCAACATATGGCTACACCTTC.

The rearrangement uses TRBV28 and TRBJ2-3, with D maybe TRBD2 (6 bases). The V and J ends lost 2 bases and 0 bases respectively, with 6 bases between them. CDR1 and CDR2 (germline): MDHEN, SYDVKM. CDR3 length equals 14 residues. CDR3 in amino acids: CASSLGTSTDTQYF. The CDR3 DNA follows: TGTGCCAGCAGTTTAGGGACTAGCACAGATACGCAGTATTTT.

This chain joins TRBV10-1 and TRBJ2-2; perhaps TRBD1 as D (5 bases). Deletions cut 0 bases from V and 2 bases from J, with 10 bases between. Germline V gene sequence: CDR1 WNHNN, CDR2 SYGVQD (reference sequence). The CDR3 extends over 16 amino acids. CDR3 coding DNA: TGCGCCAGCAGTGAGTCTGTAGGGGCCAACACCGGGGAGCTGTTTTTT. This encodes CASSESVGANTGELFF.

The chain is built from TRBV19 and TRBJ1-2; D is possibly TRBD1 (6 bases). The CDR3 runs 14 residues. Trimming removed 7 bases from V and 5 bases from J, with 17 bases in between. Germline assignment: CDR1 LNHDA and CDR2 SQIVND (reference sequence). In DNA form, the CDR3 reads TGTGCCAGTACCCCGGTGCAGGGGATTTATGGCTACACCTTC. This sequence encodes CASTPVQGIYGYTF.

Here the CDR3 reads CAISELPNEQFF. The CDR3 nucleotides read TGTGCCATCAGTGAATTACCCAATGAGCAGTTCTTC. The V and J genes are TRBV10-3 and TRBJ2-1; D is ambiguous. The germline V gene encodes CDR1 ENHRY and CDR2 SYGVKD. This CDR3 is 12 amino acids long. V was shortened by 3 bases and J by 6 bases, with 6 bases between the two germline ends.

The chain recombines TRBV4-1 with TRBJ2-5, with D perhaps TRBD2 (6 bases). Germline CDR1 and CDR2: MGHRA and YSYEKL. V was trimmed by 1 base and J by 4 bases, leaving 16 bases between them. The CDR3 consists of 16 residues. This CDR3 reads CASSQASLARGETQYF. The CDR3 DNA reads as TGCGCCAGCAGCCAAGCGTCCCTAGCGCGGGGAGAGACCCAGTACTTC.

CDR3 nucleotides: TGTGCCAGCAGCGTAGGAGCTGGCCTGGAAGGGAGATATGGCTACACCTTC. It is translated as CASSVGAGLEGRYGYTF. This chain uses TRBV9 with TRBJ1-2; D is uncertain. Trimming cost V 0 bases and J 5 bases, with 20 bases left between them. This CDR3 is built from 17 residues. Germline CDR1 reads SGDLS; CDR2 reads YYNGEE.

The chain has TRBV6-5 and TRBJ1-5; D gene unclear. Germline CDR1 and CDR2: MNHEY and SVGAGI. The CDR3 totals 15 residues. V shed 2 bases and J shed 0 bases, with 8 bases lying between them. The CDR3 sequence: CASSYDAYSNQPQHF. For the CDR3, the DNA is TGTGCCAGCAGTTACGATGCTTATAGCAATCAGCCCCAGCATTTT.

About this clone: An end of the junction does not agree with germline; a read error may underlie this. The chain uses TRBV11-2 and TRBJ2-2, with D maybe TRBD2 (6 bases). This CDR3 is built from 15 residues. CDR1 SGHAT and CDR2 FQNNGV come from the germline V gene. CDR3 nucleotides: TGTGCCAGCACCTTACGGGAGCAATCCACCGGGGAGCTGTTTTTT. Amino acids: CASTLREQSTGELFF. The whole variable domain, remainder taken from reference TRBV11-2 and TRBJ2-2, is EAGVAQSPRYKIIEKRQSVAFWCNPISGHATLYWYQQILGQGPKLLIQFQNNGVVDDSQLPKDRFSAERLKGVDSTLKIQPAKLEDSAVYLCASTLREQSTGELFFGEGSRLTVL.

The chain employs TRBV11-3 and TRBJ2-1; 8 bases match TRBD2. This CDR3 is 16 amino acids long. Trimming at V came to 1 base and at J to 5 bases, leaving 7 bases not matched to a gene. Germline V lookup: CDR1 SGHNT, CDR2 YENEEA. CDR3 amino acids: CASSLGPSGWDNEQFF. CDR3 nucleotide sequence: TGTGCCAGCAGCTTAGGTCCTAGCGGGTGGGACAATGAGCAGTTCTTC.

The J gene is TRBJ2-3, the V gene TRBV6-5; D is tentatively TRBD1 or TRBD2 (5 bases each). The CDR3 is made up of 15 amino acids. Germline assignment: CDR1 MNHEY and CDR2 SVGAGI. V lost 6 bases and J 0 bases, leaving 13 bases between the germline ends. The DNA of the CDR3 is TGTGCCAGCAGGGGGGAACTGGCGAGCACAGATACGCAGTATTTT. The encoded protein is CASRGELASTDTQYF.

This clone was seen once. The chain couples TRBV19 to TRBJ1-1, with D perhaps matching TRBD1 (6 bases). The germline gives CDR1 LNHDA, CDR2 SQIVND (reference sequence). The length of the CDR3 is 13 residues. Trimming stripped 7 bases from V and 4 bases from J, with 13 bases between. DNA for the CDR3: TGTGCCAGTATCGGGGGAGGGGGCACTGAAGCTTTCTTT. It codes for CASIGGGGTEAFF.

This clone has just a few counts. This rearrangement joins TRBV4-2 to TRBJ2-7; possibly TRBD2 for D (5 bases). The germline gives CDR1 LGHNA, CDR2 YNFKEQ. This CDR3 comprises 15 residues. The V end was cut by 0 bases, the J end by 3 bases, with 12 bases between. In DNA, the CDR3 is TGTGCCAGCAGCCAAGAATCGAGGGAGTTCTACGAGCAGTACTTC. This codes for CASSQESREFYEQYF.

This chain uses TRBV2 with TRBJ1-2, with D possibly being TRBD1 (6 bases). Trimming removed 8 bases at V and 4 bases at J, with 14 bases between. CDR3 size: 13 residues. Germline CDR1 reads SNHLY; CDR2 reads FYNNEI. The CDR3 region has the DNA TGTGCCAGCTCCCAACAGGGCGGCTATGGCTACACCTTC. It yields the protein CASSQQGGYGYTF.

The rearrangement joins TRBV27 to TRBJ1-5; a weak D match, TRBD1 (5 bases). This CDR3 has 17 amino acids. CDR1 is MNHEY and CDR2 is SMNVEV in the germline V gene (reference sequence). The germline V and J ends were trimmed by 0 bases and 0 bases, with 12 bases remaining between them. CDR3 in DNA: TGTGCCAGCAGTTTATCGGGTGGACACCTTAGCAATCAGCCCCAGCATTTT. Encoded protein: CASSLSGGHLSNQPQHF.

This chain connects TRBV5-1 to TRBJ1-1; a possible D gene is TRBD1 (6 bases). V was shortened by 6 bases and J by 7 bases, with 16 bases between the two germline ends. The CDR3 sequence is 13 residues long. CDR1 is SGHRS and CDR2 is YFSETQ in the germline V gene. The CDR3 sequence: CASTLGGAGEAFF. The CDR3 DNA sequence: TGCGCCAGCACCCTAGGGGGGGCAGGTGAAGCTTTCTTT.